The clone carrying this TCR beta chain was found many times. CDR3-region Arm-PCR and iRepertoire HTBI primers produced the TCR beta libraries. MiXCR was run by TCRdb on the multiplex PCR reads, yielding one entry per CDR3 protein. The profile shows almost 450,000 distinct CDR3 sequences, less than 20% of them singletons. The entry originates in a study of regulatory T cells in long-lasting Graves disease. Specified time point: newly diagnosed GD, antithyroid drugs for less than 3 months. The TCR library was made from RNA that had been extracted from PBMCs in TRIzol. These data also featured in a second study, about T cells in Graves' hyperthyroidism and ophthalmopathy.

The specimen comprised peripheral blood mononuclear cells (PBMCs), sampled at new diagnosis, from a patient treated with antithyroid drugs. This receptor was obtained from a woman aged 25-40 years with Graves disease.

Here the CDR3 DNA reads TGTGCCATCAGTGATGGCCCCCCACAAAACTACGAGCAGTACTTC. This translates into CAISDGPPQNYEQYF. The rearrangement joins TRBV10-3 to TRBJ2-7, with D unclear. Trimming took off 3 bases at V and 3 bases at J, with 15 bases between the two ends. Germline assignment: CDR1 ENHRY and CDR2 SYGVKD. CDR3 size: 15 residues.